A selection of T cell receptor beta chains follows, all from one sample in a study of tumor-infiltrating lymphocytes in primary liver carcinoma. TCRdb reprocessed the multiplex PCR reads via MiXCR and lists one record per CDR3 protein. The sample records about 43,000 distinct CDR3 sequences, around 70% being singletons. The sample consisted of liver tumor tissue from sampling region 2. The receptors shown here come from a man aged 40-50 years with primary liver carcinoma and hepatitis B virus infection. The CDR3 runs from the conserved cysteine through the conserved F or W. Each record gives: D gene, clone size, J gene, V gene, CDR3 DNA, CDR3 protein. The D gene is left open where the match is weak. Clone sizes are given selectively: once, few, many, or a class where the clone is expanded.

NA NA TRBJ1-5 TRBV6-2/TRBV6-3 TGTGCCAGCACCCTGGTGAAATGGGGTCAGTCCCAGCATTTT CASTLVKWGQSQHF
NA NA TRBJ2-3 TRBV5-1 TGCACCAGCAGCTTGGGACATATCACGGATACGCAGTATTTT CTSSLGHITDTQYF
NA NA TRBJ2-3 TRBV7-8 TGTGCCAGCACCTCAACAAGGGGGGGATATTCGGATACGCACTATTTT CASTSTRGGYSDTHYF
TRBD1 NA TRBJ2-2 TRBV11-2 TGTGCCAGCTGCTTGGGGACAGGTGTGACCGGGGAGCTGTTTTTT CASCLGTGVTGELFF
TRBD2 NA TRBJ2-5 TRBV6-2/TRBV6-3 TGTGCCAGCTCATTAGCGGGACACGAGCAAGAGACCCAGTACTTC CASSLAGHEQETQYF
TRBD2 many TRBJ2-3 TRBV19 TGTGCCAGTAGAGCTAGCGGGAGAGGCCCAGATACGCAGTATTTT CASRASGRGPDTQYF
TRBD2 NA TRBJ2-1 TRBV6-1 TGTGTCAGCGGGGTCGAAGGAGTGTCCTACAATGAGCAGTTTTTC CVSGVEGVSYNEQFF
NA NA TRBJ2-2 TRBV11-1 TGTGCCAGCTGCCCTACACCGATCACCGGGGAGCTGTTTTTT CASCPTPITGELFF
TRBD2 NA TRBJ2-5 TRBV4-3 TGCGCCAGCAGTCAAGCGGCTGGCGGGAGGACTTGTGAGACCCAGTACTTC CASSQAAGGRTCETQYF
NA many TRBJ1-5 TRBV5-4 TGTGCCAGCAGCTTGGGAGGAGGCAATCAGCCCCAGCATTTT CASSLGGGNQPQHF
NA NA TRBJ2-1 TRBV12-3/TRBV12-4 TGTGCCAGCAGTATCATCTCCGTGACTAGAGGGGACAATGAGCAGTTCTTC CASSIISVTRGDNEQFF
NA many TRBJ2-7 TRBV5-5 TGTGCCAGCAGCTTACCAACGGGGTACGAGCAGTACTTC CASSLPTGYEQYF
NA many TRBJ2-3 TRBV6-4 TGTGCCAGCAGCGCAACGAATGGAGATACGCAGTATTTT CASSATNGDTQYF
TRBD2 NA TRBJ2-1 TRBV5-1 TGCGCCAGCAGCTTGACTAGCGCTATCTATGAGCAGGTGTTC CASSLTSAIYEQVF
NA NA TRBJ2-7 TRBV6-6 TGTGCCAGCAGTCTTCAGCGGGTCTACGAGCAGTACTTC CASSLQRVYEQYF
NA few TRBJ2-2 TRBV9 TGTGCCAGCAGCGCCTCTAGTAACACCGGGGAGCTGTTTTTT CASSASSNTGELFF
NA once TRBJ2-1 TRBV4-3 TGCGCCAGCAGCCGGGATCCGGGCCTCCGAGATCCTTTTTTT CASSRDPGLRDPFF
NA NA TRBJ2-5 TRBV5-6 TGTGCCAGCAGCTCCAACCGGGCGGGAATGGAGACCCAGTACTTC CASSSNRAGMETQYF
NA NA TRBJ2-2 TRBV19 TGTGCCAGTAGTACACAGGGAGGGGACGGGGAGCTGTTTTTT CASSTQGGDGELFF
NA many TRBJ2-7 TRBV4-3 TGCGCCGGCAGCCAAGATCTACCCTACGAGCAGTACTTC CAGSQDLPYEQYF
NA few TRBJ2-1 TRBV5-6 TGTGCCAGCAGTTTGGTTGCGGGAGCTGGGGGCAATGACCAGTTCTTC CASSLVAGAGGNDQFF
NA NA TRBJ2-1 TRBV10-3 TGTGCCATCAGAGCTTGGTATGAGCGGTTCTTC CAIRAWYERFF
NA once TRBJ2-1 TRBV11-3 TGTGCCGCCAGCTTAGGGGTCAGCAACAATGTGCAGTTCTTC CAASLGVSNNVQFF
NA NA TRBJ2-7 TRBV4-3 TGCGCCAGCAGCCCCAAGGACAACACCTATGAGCAGTATTTC CASSPKDNTYEQYF
NA many TRBJ2-2 TRBV28 TGTGCCGCCAGGAGGGACCTTAACACCGGGGAGCTGTTTTTT CAARRDLNTGELFF